This TCR beta chain was identified in a study of blood T cell repertoires in COVID-19. Study-wide background: The study drew acute and convalescent COVID-19 samples from the United States, Italy and Spain. Sources were T cells, B-cell-depleted T cells, or PBMCs; the material itself was cDNA or gDNA.

Only one count was recorded for this clone. The same CDR3 arises from other DNA sequences in this sample as well. The germline V gene has CDR1 MDHEN and CDR2 SYDVKM. V was shortened by 5 bases and J by 2 bases, with 10 bases between the two germline ends. The CDR3 loop spans 14 amino acids. How the authors handled the data: By means of reference gene primer amplification, nucleated cell counts were estimated. The assay was immunoSEQ multiplex PCR, and TCRdb's table has in-frame clones only and misses some. V and J calls and clone size are given by that table; D and trimming were obtained from the DNA. The table records 180,000 or so clones, 86% of them present only once.

The sample taken for sequencing was peripheral blood. The clonotype originates from a man aged 55 to 69 with acute or convalescent COVID-19. The chain is built from TRBV28 and TRBJ1-3; possibly TRBD1 for D (5 bases). The CDR3 DNA reads TGTGCCAGCAGTCCCGGGGGAGCTGGAAACACCATATATTTT. Translation gives CASSPGGAGNTIYF.